This T cell receptor beta chain was captured in a study of patients and donors after allogeneic stem cell transplantation. TCRdb reprocessed the RT-PCR reads with MiXCR, giving one entry per CDR3 protein. The repertoire holds around 27,000 distinct CDR3 sequences, with around 7.4% as singletons. In its sample, this clonotype was seen a few times. Trimming cost V 3 bases and J 3 bases; bases outside gene matches: 3. The CDR3 is 14 amino acids. Germline V lookup: CDR1 SNHLY, CDR2 FYNNEI. This clonotype originated in a human donor who was either an allogeneic HSCT recipient or a stem cell or donor lymphocyte infusion donor (not recorded which). It is not recorded whose cells these are; they may come from a transplant donor. Sequencing input: blood, either unsorted or a sorted T cell fraction (not recorded which). The V call is TRBV2, the J call TRBJ2-5, with 8 bases that match TRBD1. CDR3 protein: CASSDGQGEETQYF. The CDR3 DNA reads TGTGCCAGCAGTGACGGACAGGGTGAAGAGACCCAGTACTTC.